This T cell receptor beta chain was documented in a study of CD8 T cells in ankylosing spondylitis (TCRdb year 2017). With regard to the full study: The study profiled T cell receptor beta repertoires in healthy donors and ankylosing spondylitis patients to find disease-linked TCR variants. The whole study cohort included some 100 healthy donors and 25 ankylosing spondylitis patients. Samples of peripheral blood were taken, and for ankylosing spondylitis patients, synovial fluid was collected as well. Overall study outcomes, separate from this receptor: In peripheral blood, the disease-linked clones were found at relatively low frequencies and had a CD8+ phenotype. Some TCR beta motif variants had previously been reported in synovial fluid and blood of reactive arthritis patients, which suggested common disease-initiation mechanisms. Blood from ankylosing spondylitis patients appeared to be characterized by a TCR beta motif composed of about 8 highly homologous amino acid variants. According to the report, matched synovial fluid samples from ankylosing spondylitis patients were significantly enriched for the disease-linked clones.

Sequencing instrument: Illumina HiSeq 2500. Quantitative 5'-RACE with molecular barcodes was used to prepare TCR beta libraries. As for the authors' bioinformatics: A new computational method based on a probabilistic model of VDJ rearrangement was used to identify disease-linked TCR variants. TCRdb handled the public reads itself, with Q25 trimming in fastp and clone calling in MiXCR, and kept productive beta chains. All rows with the same CDR3 protein become a single entry with the most common DNA and genes. TCRdb, rather than the study authors, made the V and J calls. The sample contains some 40,000 distinct CDR3 sequences, less than 4% of them found a single time. The ten largest clones represent about 2.8% of the sample. From the germline V gene, CDR1 is SGDLS and CDR2 is YYNGEE. The CDR3 covers 16 residues, taking in both the cysteine and the phenylalanine. Just the 48-base CDR3 DNA is kept, in frame starting at base 1. Deletion took 3 bases off V and 1 base off J, with a span of 16 bases between the germline ends.

This clonotype was recorded many times. What this receptor recognizes is not known. No base quality information exists; no much larger clone differs at one position. The sequence derives from a male donor with ankylosing spondylitis or in good health (not recorded which). The sample comprised blood, either unsorted or a sorted T cell fraction (not recorded which). This chain is built from TRBV9 and TRBJ2-5; the D gene cannot be resolved beyond TRBD1 or TRBD2, each matching 5 bases. The CDR3 corresponds to CASSAGPLPFQETQYF. In nucleotides, the sequence is TGTGCCAGCAGCGCGGGACCACTCCCCTTCCAAGAGACCCAGTACTTC.